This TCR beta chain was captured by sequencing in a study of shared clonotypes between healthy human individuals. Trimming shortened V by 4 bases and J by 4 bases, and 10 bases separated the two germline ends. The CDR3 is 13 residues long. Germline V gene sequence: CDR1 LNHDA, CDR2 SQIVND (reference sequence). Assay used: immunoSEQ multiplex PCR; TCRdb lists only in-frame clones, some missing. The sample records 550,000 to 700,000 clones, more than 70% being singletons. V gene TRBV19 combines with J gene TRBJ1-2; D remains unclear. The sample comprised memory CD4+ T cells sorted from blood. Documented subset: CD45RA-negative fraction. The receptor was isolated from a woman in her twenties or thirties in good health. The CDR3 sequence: CASSKTVSYGYTF. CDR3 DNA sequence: TGTGCCAGTAGTAAAACAGTTTCCTATGGCTACACCTTC.